This T cell receptor beta chain was observed in a study of control samples from healthy donors and cancer patients (TCRdb year 2020). The library was generated by the immunoSEQ multiplex PCR assay. This is the immuneACCESS table as TCRdb keeps it, with only in-frame sequences that have V and J called. A part of the clones is gone; compared with another copy, unresolved V genes explain less than half, and the rest is unexplained. The table for this sample lists 100,000 or so clones; 80% to 90% of them were counted only once. Clones ranked in the top ten supply under 15% of the sample. The cysteine opens and the phenylalanine closes a CDR3 of 18 amino acids. The kept DNA is CDR3 alone, 54 bases in frame from the first base. Per the germline V gene (reference sequence), SGHKS is the CDR1 and YYEKEE is the CDR2. After removal of 3 bases from V and 2 bases from J, the junction retains 15 bases not matched to a gene.

Turning to this clone: No antigen is known for it. The input lacks base qualities; no much larger clone sits a single base away.

The sample was blood. This clonotype was obtained from a woman between 50 and 59 years old in good health. This chain joins TRBV5-5 to TRBJ2-5, with 8 bases matching TRBD1. Here is the DNA: TGTGCCAGCAGCTCCATACTGACGGACAGGGTAACTCAAGAGACCCAGTACTTC. Its coded protein is CASSSILTDRVTQETQYF.